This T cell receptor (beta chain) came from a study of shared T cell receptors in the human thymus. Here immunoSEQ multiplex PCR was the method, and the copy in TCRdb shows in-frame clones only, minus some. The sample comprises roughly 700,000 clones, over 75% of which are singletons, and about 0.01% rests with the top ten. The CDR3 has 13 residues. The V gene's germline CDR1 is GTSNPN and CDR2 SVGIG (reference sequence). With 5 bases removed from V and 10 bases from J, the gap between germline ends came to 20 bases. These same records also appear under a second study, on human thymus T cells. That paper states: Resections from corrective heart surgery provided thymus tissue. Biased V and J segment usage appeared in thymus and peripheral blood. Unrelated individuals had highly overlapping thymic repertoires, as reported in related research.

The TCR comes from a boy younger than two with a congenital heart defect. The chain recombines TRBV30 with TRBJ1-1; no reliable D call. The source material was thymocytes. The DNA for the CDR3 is TGTGCCTGGTTCCCCTCCTCGAATGCAGGAGCTTTCTTT. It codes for CAWFPSSNAGAFF.